These 30 T cell receptor beta chains were all obtained from the same sample, sequenced in a study of cytomegalovirus exposure and HLA in healthy donors (dated 2017 in TCRdb). Libraries were prepared through the immunoSEQ multiplex PCR assay. The multiplex PCR relied on a mix of 60 forward primers for TCR Vbeta segments and 13 reverse primers for TCR Jbeta segments. The table comes from immuneACCESS by way of TCRdb, which keeps in-frame sequences with V and J called. Part of the clones is missing from these tables; in studies checked, under half for an unresolved V gene and the rest for unknown reasons. This sample comprises approximately 170,000 clones, 65% to 85% of them detected only once. The top ten hold 0.95% to 1.5% of the sample. Source material: PBMCs. The origin of the receptors is a boy aged 2-9 years in good health and CMV-seronegative.

This sequence joins TRBV20-1 and TRBJ2-3, with D unclear. Trimming took 6 bases from V and 6 from J, leaving 10 bases between them. This CDR3 is built from 11 residues. The germline CDR1 and CDR2 sequences are DFQATT and SNEGSKA (reference sequence). The CDR3 bases are TGCAGTGCGAATCATGGCGATACGCAGTATTTT. Translated: CSANHGDTQYF.

The chain has TRBV19 and TRBJ1-2, with 7 bases matching TRBD1. Germline CDR1 reads LNHDA; CDR2 reads SQIVND (reference sequence). This CDR3 contains 14 residues. After removal of 5 bases from V and 7 bases from J, the junction contained 10 bases not matched to a gene. Here the CDR3 reads CASSPLIRGFGYTF. The DNA of the CDR3 is TGTGCCAGTAGTCCATTGATCAGGGGGTTTGGCTACACCTTC.

This sequence joins TRBV10-2 and TRBJ2-7; TRBD1 aligns across 12 bases. J was trimmed by 3 bases and V by 6 bases; bases with no gene match: 9. This CDR3 is 16 amino acids long. Per germline, CDR1 WSHSY and CDR2 SAAADI. The chain's CDR3 is CASSWGTGGSNYEQYV. The CDR3 coding sequence is TGCGCCAGCAGCTGGGGGACAGGGGGCTCCAACTACGAGCAGTACGTC.

There are a few counts of this clone. V gene TRBV6-1 combines with J gene TRBJ2-7, with TRBD2 as a possible D gene (5 bases). This CDR3 contains 11 residues. The germline V gene has CDR1 MNHNS and CDR2 SASEGT. The V end was cut by 0 bases, the J end by 10 bases, with 7 bases between. In DNA, the CDR3 is TGTGCCAGCAGTGAAGCGCCTAGCCAGTACTTC. Encoded protein: CASSEAPSQYF.

This clone was counted only a few times. V usage is TRBV5-6 and J usage is TRBJ1-1, with D possibly matching TRBD1 (5 bases). The germline V gene encodes CDR1 SGHDT and CDR2 YYEEEE. Trimming stripped 1 base from V and 11 bases from J, with 18 bases between. The CDR3 runs to 14 residues. The CDR3 nucleotides are TGTGCCAGCAGCTTGAGGGGATTTGGTGTGGTCGCTTTCTTT. Amino acid sequence: CASSLRGFGVVAFF.

The J gene is TRBJ1-1, the V gene TRBV30, with a possible D match to TRBD1 (5 bases). V was pared by 6 bases and J by 8 bases, with 10 bases between. The CDR3 is 10 residues long. Germline values: CDR1 GTSNPN, CDR2 SVGIG (reference sequence). CDR3 region: CACRGLEAFF. CDR3 nucleotides: TGTGCCTGCCGGGGACTCGAAGCTTTCTTT.

The gene calls are TRBV19 and TRBJ2-1; D might be TRBD2 (5 bases). The CDR3 runs to 13 residues. Germline-derived CDR1 and CDR2 are LNHDA and SQIVND (reference sequence). Trimming took 3 bases from V and 4 from J, leaving 7 bases between them. CDR3 loop: CASSIGVYNEQFF. The CDR3 DNA sequence: TGTGCCAGTAGTATCGGGGTATACAATGAGCAGTTCTTC. The full variable domain, completed using reference TRBV19 and TRBJ2-1, is DGGITQSPKYLFRKEGQNVTLSCEQNLNHDAMYWYRQDPGQGLRLIYYSQIVNDFQKGDIAEGYSVSREKKESFPLTVTSAQKNPTAFYLCASSIGVYNEQFFGPGTRLTVL.

This rearrangement joins TRBV5-1 to TRBJ1-2; a possible D gene is TRBD1 (5 bases). From germline, CDR1 is SGHRS and CDR2 YFSETQ. V was shortened by 1 base and J by 8 bases, with 12 bases between the two germline ends. The CDR3 has 13 amino acids. The CDR3 protein is CASSLWGDWGYTF. In nucleotides, the CDR3 is TGCGCCAGCAGCTTGTGGGGGGATTGGGGCTACACCTTC.

V is TRBV27 and J is TRBJ2-1; 11 nucleotides line up with TRBD2. CDR3 size: 16 residues. Trimming cost V 2 bases and J 6 bases; bases outside gene matches: 6. Germline-derived CDR1 and CDR2 are MNHEY and SMNVEV (reference sequence). As DNA, the CDR3 is TGTGCCAGCAGTTTAGGGGTAGCGGGGGGGCGCAATGAGCAGTTCTTC. Amino acids: CASSLGVAGGRNEQFF.

The chain recombines TRBV5-1 with TRBJ2-2, with a weak D call TRBD1 (5 bases). The V end lost 7 bases, the J end lost 2 bases, and 9 bases lay between the germline ends. Germline V gene lookup returns CDR1 SGHRS and CDR2 YFSETQ. The CDR3 spans 13 residues. As DNA, the CDR3 is TGCGCCAGCGGCAGGGATAACACCGGGGAGCTGTTTTTT. The encoded protein is CASGRDNTGELFF.

This chain uses TRBV7-9 with TRBJ1-4; TRBD1 aligns across 7 bases. The germline gives CDR1 SEHNR, CDR2 FQNEAQ (reference sequence). With V trimmed by 5 bases and J by 8 bases, 17 bases remained unmatched. CDR3 length equals 17 residues. The CDR3: CASSLWTGQEMKEKLFF. For the CDR3, the DNA is TGTGCCAGCAGCCTGTGGACAGGACAAGAAATGAAGGAAAAACTGTTTTTT.

The chain links TRBV30 to TRBJ1-5; 7 nucleotides align to TRBD1. J was trimmed by 7 bases and V by 1 base; bases with no gene match: 4. The CDR3 loop spans 13 amino acids. CDR1 GTSNPN and CDR2 SVGIG come from the germline V gene (reference sequence). CDR3 in amino acids: CAWSGQGWQPQHF. CDR3 sequence (DNA): TGTGCCTGGAGTGGACAGGGATGGCAGCCCCAGCATTTT.

The chain is built from TRBV5-1 and TRBJ1-1; 7 positions agree with TRBD1. The CDR3 is 14 residues long. The germline CDR1 and CDR2 sequences are SGHRS and YFSETQ. Trimming removed 4 bases from V and 7 bases from J; junction bases left unmatched: 10. This chain's CDR3 is CASSISTGSIEAFF. CDR3 sequence (DNA): TGCGCCAGCAGCATCTCGACAGGGAGTATTGAAGCTTTCTTT.

The rearrangement joins TRBV19 to TRBJ2-7, with a possible D match to TRBD2 (5 bases). Trimming cost V 3 bases and J 2 bases, with 8 bases left between them. Germline CDR1 and CDR2: LNHDA and SQIVND (reference sequence). There are 13 residues in the CDR3. In DNA form, the CDR3 reads TGTGCCAGTAGTATTGGTAGCGCCTACGAGCAGTACTTC. It codes for CASSIGSAYEQYF.

The chain links TRBV7-2 to TRBJ2-7; tentatively, D is TRBD2 (6 bases). This CDR3 has 16 residues. Germline CDR1 SGHTA, CDR2 FQGNSA. V was trimmed by 1 base and J by 0 bases, leaving 13 bases between them. CDR3 sequence: CASSLGRGTDSYEQYF. CDR3 DNA: TGTGCCAGCAGCTTAGGACGTGGGACTGACTCCTACGAGCAGTACTTC.

The chain's CDR3 is CAWSTGQDYEQYF. The CDR3 bases are TGTGCCTGGAGTACGGGACAAGATTACGAGCAGTACTTC. The V gene is TRBV30, the J gene TRBJ2-7; TRBD1 might be the D (6 bases). This CDR3 has 13 amino acids. The germline V gene has CDR1 GTSNPN and CDR2 SVGIG (reference sequence). The V gene lost 2 bases and the J gene lost 4 bases, with 12 bases spanning the gap.

This clone showed up just once. The rearrangement uses TRBV14 and TRBJ2-3; D gene unclear. The germline V gene has CDR1 SGHDN and CDR2 FVKESK. Trimming removed 3 bases at V and 5 bases at J, with 9 bases between. This CDR3 is built from 13 residues. CDR3 loop: CASSQVIGDTQYF. The CDR3 DNA sequence: TGTGCCAGCAGCCAGGTAATCGGAGATACGCAGTATTTT.

The chain links TRBV30 to TRBJ2-2; 10 bases align to TRBD1. From germline, CDR1 is GTSNPN and CDR2 SVGIG (reference sequence). The CDR3 runs to 12 residues. V gave up 8 bases and J gave up 3 bases; unmatched junction bases: 0. CDR3 amino acids: CAGTGDTGELFF. The CDR3 DNA reads TGTGCCGGGACAGGGGACACCGGGGAGCTGTTTTTT.

J is TRBJ1-1 and V is TRBV4-3; the D is unclear. The V gene lost 0 bases and the J gene lost 0 bases, with 8 bases spanning the gap. The CDR3 is made up of 15 amino acids. The V gene's germline CDR1 is LGHNA and CDR2 YSLEER. The CDR3 region has the DNA TGCGCCAGCAGCCAAGATTGGAGCGTGAACACTGAAGCTTTCTTT. Amino acid sequence: CASSQDWSVNTEAFF.

The chain is built from TRBV11-2 and TRBJ2-3; D is unresolved. V gave up 1 base and J gave up 5 bases, with 10 bases separating them. The V gene's germline CDR1 is SGHAT and CDR2 FQNNGV. The CDR3 runs to 14 residues. The CDR3 DNA reads TGTGCCAGCAGCTTAGGAGGCGTTATAGATACGCAGTATTTT. It is translated as CASSLGGVIDTQYF. The whole variable domain, filled in from reference TRBV11-2 and TRBJ2-3, reads EAGVAQSPRYKIIEKRQSVAFWCNPISGHATLYWYQQILGQGPKLLIQFQNNGVVDDSQLPKDRFSAERLKGVDSTLKIQPAKLEDSAVYLCASSLGGVIDTQYFGPGTRLTVL.

The gene calls are TRBV27 and TRBJ2-1; 7 positions agree with TRBD1. V lost 5 bases, J lost 0 bases, and 4 bases stayed unmatched. The CDR3 is 15 residues long. Germline CDR1 reads MNHEY; CDR2 reads SMNVEV (reference sequence). CDR3 coding DNA: TGTGCCAGCAGTCCCCGGGACAGCTCCTACAATGAGCAGTTCTTC. It is translated as CASSPRDSSYNEQFF.

V usage is TRBV4-3 and J usage is TRBJ2-1; possibly TRBD1 for D (6 bases). CDR3 length: 17 residues. Germline-derived CDR1 and CDR2 are LGHNA and YSLEER. Trimming stripped 0 bases from V and 0 bases from J, with 12 bases between. The CDR3 bases are TGCGCCAGCAGCCAAGATGGGGGCGCAAGCTCCTACAATGAGCAGTTCTTC. Translated, it gives CASSQDGGASSYNEQFF.

This chain connects TRBV30 to TRBJ2-3; TRBD1 matches 9 bases. This CDR3 has 13 amino acids. Germline values: CDR1 GTSNPN, CDR2 SVGIG (reference sequence). V shed 4 bases and J 2 bases; nucleotides not matched to a gene: 1. This CDR3 is CAWKQGATDTQYF. The CDR3 bases are TGTGCCTGGAAACAGGGGGCCACAGATACGCAGTATTTT. Supplemented by reference TRBV30 and TRBJ2-3, the full variable domain reads SQTIHQWPATLVQPVGSPLSLECTVEGTSNPNLYWYRQAAGRGLQLLFYSVGIGQISSEVPQNLSASRPQDRQFILSSKKLLLSDSGFYLCAWKQGATDTQYFGPGTRLTVL.

The genes are TRBV6-1 and TRBJ1-3; 9 positions match TRBD1. The V and J ends lost 4 bases and 2 bases, in that order; junction bases with no gene match: 3. The germline CDR1 and CDR2 sequences are MNHNS and SASEGT. The length of the CDR3 is 15 residues. The CDR3 spells CASSGQGVPGNTIYF. The CDR3 region has the DNA TGTGCCAGCAGTGGACAGGGGGTGCCTGGAAACACCATATATTTT.

The chain links TRBV5-4 to TRBJ1-1, with D uncertain. Germline V gene data show CDR1 as SGHNT and CDR2 as YYREEE (reference sequence). The ends were cut back, 4 bases at V and 4 bases at J, with 8 bases in the middle. The CDR3 consists of 12 residues. CDR3 amino acids: CASSAPSTEAFF. CDR3 nucleotides: TGTGCCAGCAGCGCCCCGAGCACTGAAGCTTTCTTT.

V usage is TRBV9 and J usage is TRBJ1-2; 8 bases map to TRBD1. The CDR3 runs to 13 residues. V dropped 0 bases and J dropped 5; count of bases not matched to a gene: 0. Germline V gives CDR1 SGDLS, CDR2 YYNGEE. The CDR3 DNA follows: TGTGCCAGCAGCGTAGGGACAGGGTATGGCTACACCTTC. Protein: CASSVGTGYGYTF. Looking up the rest from reference TRBV9 and TRBJ1-2 gives the full variable domain: DSGVTQTPKHLITATGQRVTLRCSPRSGDLSVYWYQQSLDQGLQFLIQYYNGEERAKGNILERFSAQQFPDLHSELNLSSLELGDSALYFCASSVGTGYGYTFGSGTRLTVV.

Concerning this clone itself: Compared with germline, one end of the junction differs, possibly owing to a read error. The J gene is TRBJ2-4, the V gene TRBV29-1; D is perhaps TRBD2 (6 bases). The CDR3 spans 13 residues. The germline V gene has CDR1 SQVTM and CDR2 ANQGSEA. This CDR3 is CSVAPGAQNIQYF. In DNA, the CDR3 is TGCAGCGTAGCTCCGGGAGCCCAAAACATTCAGTACTTC.

This clone turned up a few times. The chain joins TRBV7-9 to TRBJ2-2, with 11 bases fitting TRBD2. The trim removed 4 bases at V and 0 bases at J, leaving 1 base unmatched. Per germline, CDR1 SEHNR and CDR2 FQNEAQ (reference sequence). The CDR3 extends over 16 amino acids. The CDR3 DNA reads as TGTGCCAGCAGCTCTAGCGGGGGGACGAACACCGGGGAGCTGTTTTTT. Translated, it gives CASSSSGGTNTGELFF.

This chain uses TRBV7-9 with TRBJ2-3, with no clear D. Germline CDR1 and CDR2: SEHNR and FQNEAQ (reference sequence). The CDR3 totals 13 residues. The V and J ends lost 6 bases and 3 bases respectively, with 10 bases between them. CDR3 loop: CASRAFLTDTQYF. The CDR3 DNA reads as TGTGCCAGCAGAGCCTTTTTGACAGATACGCAGTATTTT.

This sequence joins TRBV7-9 and TRBJ1-2, with D unclear. The CDR3 spans 12 residues. Trimming removed 5 bases from V and 6 bases from J, with 10 bases in between. Germline CDR1 is SEHNR and CDR2 is FQNEAQ (reference sequence). The CDR3 is CASSPERHGYTF. In DNA, the CDR3 is TGTGCCAGCAGCCCTGAGAGGCATGGCTACACCTTC.